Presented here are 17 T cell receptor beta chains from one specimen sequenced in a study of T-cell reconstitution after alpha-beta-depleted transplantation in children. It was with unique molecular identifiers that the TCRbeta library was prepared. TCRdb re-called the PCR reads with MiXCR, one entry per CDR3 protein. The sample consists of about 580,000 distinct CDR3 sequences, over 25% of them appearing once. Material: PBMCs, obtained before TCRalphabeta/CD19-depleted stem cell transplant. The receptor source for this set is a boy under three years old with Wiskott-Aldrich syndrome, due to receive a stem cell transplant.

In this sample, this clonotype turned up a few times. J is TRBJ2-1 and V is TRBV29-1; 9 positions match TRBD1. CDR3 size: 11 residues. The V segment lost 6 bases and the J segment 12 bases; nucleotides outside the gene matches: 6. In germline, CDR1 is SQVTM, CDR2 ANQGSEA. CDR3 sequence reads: CSVGPQGAQFF. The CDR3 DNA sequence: TGCAGCGTCGGACCACAGGGGGCGCAGTTCTTC.

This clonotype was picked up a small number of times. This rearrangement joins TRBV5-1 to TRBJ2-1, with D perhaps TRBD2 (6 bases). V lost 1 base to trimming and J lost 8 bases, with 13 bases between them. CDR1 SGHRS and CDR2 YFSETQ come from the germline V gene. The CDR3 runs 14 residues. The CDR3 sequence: CASSLLGGTHEQFF. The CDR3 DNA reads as TGCGCCAGCAGCTTGCTGGGCGGGACGCATGAGCAGTTCTTC.

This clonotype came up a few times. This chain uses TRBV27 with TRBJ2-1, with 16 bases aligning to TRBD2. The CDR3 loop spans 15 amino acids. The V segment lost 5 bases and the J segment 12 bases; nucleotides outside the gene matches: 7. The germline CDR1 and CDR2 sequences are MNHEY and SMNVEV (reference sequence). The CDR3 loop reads CASSPGTSGREGQFF. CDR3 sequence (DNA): TGTGCCAGCAGTCCAGGGACTAGCGGGAGGGAGGGGCAGTTCTTC.

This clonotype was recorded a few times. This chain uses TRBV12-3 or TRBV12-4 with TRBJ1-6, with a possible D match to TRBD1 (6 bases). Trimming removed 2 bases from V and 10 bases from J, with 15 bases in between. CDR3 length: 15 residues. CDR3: CASSLRSGGESPLHF. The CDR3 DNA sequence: TGTGCCAGCAGTTTAAGATCGGGGGGCGAGTCACCCCTCCACTTT.

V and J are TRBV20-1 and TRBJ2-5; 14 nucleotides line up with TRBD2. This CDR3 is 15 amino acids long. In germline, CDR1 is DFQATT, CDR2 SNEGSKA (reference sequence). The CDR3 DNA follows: TGCAGGGCGGGGGGACTAGCGGGAGAAAGAGAGACCCAGTACTTC. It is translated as CRAGGLAGERETQYF.

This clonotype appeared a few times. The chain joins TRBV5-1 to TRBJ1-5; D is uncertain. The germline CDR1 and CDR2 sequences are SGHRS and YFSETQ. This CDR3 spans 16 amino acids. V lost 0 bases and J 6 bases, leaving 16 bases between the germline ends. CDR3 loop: CASSLDYPIGSQPQHF. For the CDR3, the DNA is TGCGCCAGCAGCTTGGATTACCCGATCGGGAGTCAGCCCCAGCATTTT.

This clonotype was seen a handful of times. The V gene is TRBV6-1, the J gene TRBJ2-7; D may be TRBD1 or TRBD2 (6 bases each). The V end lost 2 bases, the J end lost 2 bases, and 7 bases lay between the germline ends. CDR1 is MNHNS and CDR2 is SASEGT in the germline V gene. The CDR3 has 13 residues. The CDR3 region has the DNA TGTGCCAGCAGTGAACGGGGGCCCTACGAGCAGTACTTC. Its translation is CASSERGPYEQYF.

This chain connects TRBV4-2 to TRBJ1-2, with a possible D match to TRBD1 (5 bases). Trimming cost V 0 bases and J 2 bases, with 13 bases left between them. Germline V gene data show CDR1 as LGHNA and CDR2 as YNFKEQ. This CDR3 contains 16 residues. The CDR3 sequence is CASSQEFRGSNYGYTF. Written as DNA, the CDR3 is TGTGCCAGCAGCCAAGAGTTCCGGGGGTCGAACTATGGCTACACCTTC.

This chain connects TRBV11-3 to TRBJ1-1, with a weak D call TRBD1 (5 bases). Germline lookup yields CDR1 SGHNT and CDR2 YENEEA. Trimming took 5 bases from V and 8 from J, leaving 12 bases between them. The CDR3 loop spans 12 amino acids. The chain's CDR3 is CASSRSWGEAFF. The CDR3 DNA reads TGTGCCAGCAGCCGATCGTGGGGGGAAGCTTTCTTT.

CDR3 loop: CAISESTSGYLSSYNEQFF. The DNA for the CDR3 is TGTGCCATCAGTGAGTCTACTAGCGGGTACCTGAGCTCCTACAATGAGCAGTTCTTC. This chain connects TRBV10-3 to TRBJ2-1, with 9 bases matching TRBD2. CDR1 and CDR2 (germline): ENHRY, SYGVKD. With 0 bases clipped from V and 0 bases from J, the junction kept 9 bases outside the gene matches. The CDR3 consists of 19 residues.

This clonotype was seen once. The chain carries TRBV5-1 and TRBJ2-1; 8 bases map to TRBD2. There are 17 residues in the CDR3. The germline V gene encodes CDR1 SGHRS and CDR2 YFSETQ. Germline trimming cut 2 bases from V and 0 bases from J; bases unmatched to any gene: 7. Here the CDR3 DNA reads TGCGCCAGCAGCTTAGGTTTAGCGGGGACCTCCTACAATGAGCAGTTCTTC. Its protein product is CASSLGLAGTSYNEQFF.

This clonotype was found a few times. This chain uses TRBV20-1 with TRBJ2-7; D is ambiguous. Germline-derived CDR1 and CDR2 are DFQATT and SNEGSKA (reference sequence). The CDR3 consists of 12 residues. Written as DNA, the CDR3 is TGCAGAATGACGAGAGGTAATGACGAGCAGTACTTC. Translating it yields CRMTRGNDEQYF.

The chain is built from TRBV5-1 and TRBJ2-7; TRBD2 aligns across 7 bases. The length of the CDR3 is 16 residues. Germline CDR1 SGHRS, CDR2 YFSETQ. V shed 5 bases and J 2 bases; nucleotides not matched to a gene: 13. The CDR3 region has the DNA TGCGCCAGCAGTCCCTTGGGGCTAGCGGCCACCTACGAGCAGTACTTC. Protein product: CASSPLGLAATYEQYF.

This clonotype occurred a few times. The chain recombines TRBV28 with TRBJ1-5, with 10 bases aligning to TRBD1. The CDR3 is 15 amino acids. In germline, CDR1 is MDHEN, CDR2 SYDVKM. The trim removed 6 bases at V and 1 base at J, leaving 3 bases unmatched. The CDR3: CASRGDRGSNQPQHF. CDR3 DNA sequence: TGTGCCAGCAGAGGGGACAGGGGAAGCAATCAGCCCCAGCATTTT.

The CDR3 sequence is CASSFRSGALSNQPQHF. DNA of the CDR3: TGTGCCAGCAGCTTTCGATCAGGGGCATTAAGCAATCAGCCCCAGCATTTT. The chain joins TRBV7-2 to TRBJ1-5; possible D gene TRBD1, 6 bases. This CDR3 has 17 residues. Per the germline V gene, CDR1 is SGHTA and CDR2 is FQGNSA. V was shortened by 3 bases and J by 1 base, with 16 bases between the two germline ends. The variable domain in full, completed from reference TRBV7-2 and TRBJ1-5, reads GAGVSQSPSNKVTEKGKDVELRCDPISGHTALYWYRQSLGQGLEFLIYFQGNSAPDKSGLPSDRFSAERTGGSVSTLTIQRTQQEDSAVYLCASSFRSGALSNQPQHFGDGTRLSIL.

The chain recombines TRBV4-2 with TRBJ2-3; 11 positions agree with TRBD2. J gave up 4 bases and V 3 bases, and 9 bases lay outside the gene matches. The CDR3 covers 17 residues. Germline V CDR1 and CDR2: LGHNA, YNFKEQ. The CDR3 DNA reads TGTGCCAGCAGCCATGATCAACTAGCGGGGGAGGCAGATACGCAGTATTTT. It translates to CASSHDQLAGEADTQYF.

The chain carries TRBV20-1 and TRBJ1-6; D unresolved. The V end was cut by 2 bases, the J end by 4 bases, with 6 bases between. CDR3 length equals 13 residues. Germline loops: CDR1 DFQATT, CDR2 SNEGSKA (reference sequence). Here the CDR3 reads CSARSEYNSPLHF. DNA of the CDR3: TGCAGTGCTAGATCGGAGTATAATTCACCCCTCCACTTT.